The clone carrying this T cell receptor (beta chain) was recorded only once. Authors' methods: Amplification with reference gene primers provided the estimates of nucleated cell counts. Here immunoSEQ multiplex PCR was the method, and the copy in TCRdb shows in-frame clones only, minus some. From that table come the V and J calls and clone size; the DNA was used to work out D and trimming. This table has 60,000 to 75,000 clones, around 83% appearing once. These data originate in a study of blood T cell repertoires in COVID-19. About the study: Samples of COVID-19 (acute and convalescent) were obtained from the United States, Italy and Spain.

CDR1 LNHDA and CDR2 SQIVND come from the germline V gene (reference sequence). The V and J ends lost 3 bases and 5 bases respectively, with 11 bases between them. The CDR3 is 14 residues long. Sequenced input: peripheral blood. The source of this sequence is a human donor in a cohort sampled during active COVID-19. The V and J genes are TRBV19 and TRBJ2-4, with D perhaps TRBD1 (5 bases). DNA of the CDR3: TGTGCCAGTAGTATCATCGGCAGGGAAAACATTCAGTACTTC. It yields the protein CASSIIGRENIQYF.